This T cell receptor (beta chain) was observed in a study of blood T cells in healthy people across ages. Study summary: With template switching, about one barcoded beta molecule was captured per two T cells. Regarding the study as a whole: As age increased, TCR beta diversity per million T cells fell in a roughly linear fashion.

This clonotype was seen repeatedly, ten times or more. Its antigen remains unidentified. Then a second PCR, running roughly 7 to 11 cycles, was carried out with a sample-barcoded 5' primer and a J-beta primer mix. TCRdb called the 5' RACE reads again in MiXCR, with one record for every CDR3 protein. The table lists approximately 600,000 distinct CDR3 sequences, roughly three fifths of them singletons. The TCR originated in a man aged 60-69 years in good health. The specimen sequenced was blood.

Here the CDR3 reads CASSLEGASTDTQYF. Written as DNA, the CDR3 is TGTGCCAGCAGCTTAGAAGGAGCTAGCACAGATACGCAGTATTTT. The chain has TRBV11-2 and TRBJ2-3; no definite D call. The CDR3 has 15 amino acids. V gave up 0 bases and J gave up 0 bases, with 7 bases separating them. In germline, CDR1 is SGHAT, CDR2 FQNNGV.